This is a list of T cell receptor beta chains from one sample in a study of OX40 agonist ivuxolimab in advanced cancers. Clones were read by immunoSEQ multiplex PCR, and TCRdb kept only the in-frame ones, dropping some. The repertoire consists of about 62,000 clones, with 85% occurring once and the leading ten covering around 3.8%. The sample here was CD4+ or CD8+ T cells sorted from blood, taken in a trial of the OX40 agonist ivuxolimab. All receptors come from an adult with an advanced solid tumor such as melanoma, head and neck, liver or kidney cancer. CDR3s include the opening cysteine and the closing phenylalanine or tryptophan. D genes are given only for firm matches. The listing skips clone size in some rows; elsewhere it reads once, few, many or a size class.

d_gene	v_gene	abundance	j_gene	CDR3nt	CDR3aa
NA	TRBV9	NA	TRBJ2-6	TGTGCCAGCAGCGTCCCCCGCTCTGGGGCCAACGTCCTGACTTTC	CASSVPRSGANVLTF
NA	TRBV5-4	NA	TRBJ1-2	TGTGCCAGCAGCTTGGACCCCGGGACCATCTATGGCTACACCTTC	CASSLDPGTIYGYTF
NA	TRBV29-1	NA	TRBJ2-7	TGCAGCGTTGAGGCTCCGGCAGGTGGATTCTACGAGCAGTACTTC	CSVEAPAGGFYEQYF
TRBD2	TRBV28	NA	TRBJ2-1	TGTGCCAGCAGTTTATCGGGACTAGCGGGAGCGAAGTGGCACAATGAGCAGTTCTTC	CASSLSGLAGAKWHNEQFF
NA	TRBV10-1	NA	TRBJ2-5	TGCGCCAGCAGTGAGGGGTCGGGGGCACAAGAGACCCAGTACTTC	CASSEGSGAQETQYF
NA	TRBV11-2	once	TRBJ2-7	TGTGCCAGCAGCTTAGAGGCTAACGAGCAGTACTTC	CASSLEANEQYF
TRBD2	TRBV25-1	once	TRBJ2-3	TGTGCCAGCAGTGAACTACTAGCGGAAGCGCCGCAGTATTTT	CASSELLAEAPQYF
NA	TRBV2	few	TRBJ2-7	TGTGCCAGCAGTGAAATAGCGGTGAGCTCCTACGAGCAGTACTTC	CASSEIAVSSYEQYF
TRBD2	TRBV28	NA	TRBJ2-7	TGTGCCAGCAGTTTATCGGCTAGCGGGCGCGAGCAGTACTTC	CASSLSASGREQYF
NA	TRBV5-1	NA	TRBJ2-7	TGCGCCAGCAGCTTGAGGCAGGGAAGTTACGAGCAGTACTTC	CASSLRQGSYEQYF
NA	TRBV6-5	once	TRBJ1-5	TGTGCCAGCAGGGATGGGGTCGGACAGCCCCAGCATTTT	CASRDGVGQPQHF
TRBD2	TRBV9	NA	TRBJ2-2	TGTGCCAGCAGCGATCCTAGCGGGGGAGCGAACACCGGGGAGCTGTTTTTT	CASSDPSGGANTGELFF
NA	TRBV9	NA	TRBJ2-1	TGTGCCAGCAGCGTAGTAGTGGAGGGAGGCAATGAGCAGTTCTTC	CASSVVVEGGNEQFF
TRBD2	TRBV7-2	once	TRBJ2-3	TGTGCCAGCCAAAATAGCGGGAGTGATACGCAGTATTTT	CASQNSGSDTQYF
NA	TRBV10-1	NA	TRBJ1-1	TGCGCCAGCAGTGATCTGAACACTGAAGCTTTCTTT	CASSDLNTEAFF
NA	TRBV23-1	NA	TRBJ2-3	TGCGCCAGCAGTCAAAGGGGACACAGCACAGATACGCAGTATTTT	CASSQRGHSTDTQYF
NA	TRBV18	NA	TRBJ2-5	TGTGCCAGCTCACCGTGGGATTACAGGAGCCAAGAGACCCAGTACTTC	CASSPWDYRSQETQYF
TRBD1	TRBV2	NA	TRBJ2-5	TGTGCCAGCAGTCGGGACAGGGGGAGAGAGACCCAGTACTTC	CASSRDRGRETQYF
TRBD1	TRBV6-6	few	TRBJ1-2	TGTGCCAGCAGTTACTTCGGCAGGGGGGATAGCTATGGCTACACCTTC	CASSYFGRGDSYGYTF
NA	TRBV9	NA	TRBJ2-5	TGTGCCAGCAGCGTCGGAACGCTAGCGCAAGAGACCCAGTACTTC	CASSVGTLAQETQYF
NA	TRBV7-9	few	TRBJ2-1	TGTGCCAGCACCACGACAGGGAGGACGGTTGGGGAGCAGTTCTTC	CASTTTGRTVGEQFF
NA	TRBV7-9	once	TRBJ2-7	TGTGCCAGCAGCCCCACAGGGTTCGAGCAGTACTTC	CASSPTGFEQYF
NA	TRBV21-1	NA	TRBJ1-6	TGTGCCAGCAGCAGGCCAAGCGGCCGTAATTCACCCCTCCACTTT	CASSRPSGRNSPLHF
NA	TRBV6-1	NA	TRBJ1-5	TGTGCCAGCAGTGAATTCGCAGGCAATCAGCCCCAGCATTTT	CASSEFAGNQPQHF
TRBD1	TRBV2	NA	TRBJ2-1	TGTGCCAGCACACAGGACAGGGCTTCCTACAATGAGCAGTTCTTC	CASTQDRASYNEQFF
TRBD1	TRBV7-6	once	TRBJ2-5	TGTGCCAGCAGCTTAAGGGACAGGGTCCAAGAGACCCAGTACTTC	CASSLRDRVQETQYF
TRBD2	TRBV5-4	NA	TRBJ2-7	TGTGCCAGCAGCCCCGGACTAGCGGGAGGGCCGGGTTACGAGCAGTACTTC	CASSPGLAGGPGYEQYF
NA	TRBV9	NA	TRBJ1-2	TGTGCCAGCAGCGCGACCTTTCGAGGGGGTAATGGCTACACCTTC	CASSATFRGGNGYTF
NA	TRBV6-1	NA	TRBJ2-4	TGTGCCAGCAGTGGCCGTCCAGGCCAGGGGCAGTACTTC	CASSGRPGQGQYF
NA	TRBV5-5	NA	TRBJ1-4	TGTGCCAGCAGCTTGTCTGCCAAGGCGAATGAAAAACTGTTTTTT	CASSLSAKANEKLFF
NA	TRBV7-9	NA	TRBJ2-1	TGTGCCAGCAGCTTGGAGGGGGCGCCCTGGGATGAGCAGTTCTTC	CASSLEGAPWDEQFF
NA	TRBV6-6	NA	TRBJ2-7	TGTGCCAGCAGCCCACAGGGCTACGAGCAGTACTTC	CASSPQGYEQYF
NA	TRBV21-1	NA	TRBJ2-3	TGTGCCAGCAGCCCCCGGACGGTGTCCCCAGATACGCAGTATTTT	CASSPRTVSPDTQYF
NA	TRBV7-9	NA	TRBJ2-2	TGTGCCAGCAGCTTATTTGGTAACACCGGGGAGCTGTTTTTT	CASSLFGNTGELFF
NA	TRBV6-6	NA	TRBJ1-6	TGTGCCAGCAGACGCCCCGGGTCGATCGATTCACCCCTCCACTTT	CASRRPGSIDSPLHF
TRBD1	TRBV9	NA	TRBJ2-7	TGTGCCAGCAGCCCACTAGGACAGGGAGTCCACGAGCAGTACTTC	CASSPLGQGVHEQYF
NA	TRBV6-1	NA	TRBJ2-6	TGTGCCAGCACCGAAGGAGGGCTGGGGGCCAACGTCCTGACTTTC	CASTEGGLGANVLTF
TRBD1	TRBV6-1	NA	TRBJ2-5	TGTGCCAGCAGATTGGGACAGGGCGATCCAGAGACCCAGTACTTC	CASRLGQGDPETQYF
NA	TRBV5-5	NA	TRBJ1-5	TGTGCCAGCAGCTTGGCAGGGGTTGAGGGTCAGCCCCAGCATTTT	CASSLAGVEGQPQHF
NA	TRBV29-1	NA	TRBJ1-3	TGCAGCGTTGATGCAGTCTCTGGAAACACCATATATTTT	CSVDAVSGNTIYF
TRBD2	TRBV6-5	NA	TRBJ2-7	TGTGCCAGCAGTTACTCGAAACTAGCGGTATCCTACGAGCAGTACTTC	CASSYSKLAVSYEQYF
NA	TRBV7-9	NA	TRBJ2-2	TGTGCCAGCGTCAGGACGGCGAACACCGGGGAGCTGTTTTTT	CASVRTANTGELFF
TRBD2	TRBV5-4	NA	TRBJ2-1	TGTGCCAGCAGCAGGTCTCTAGCGGGGGGGCGTAATGAGCAGTTCTTC	CASSRSLAGGRNEQFF
NA	TRBV7-9	NA	TRBJ1-4	TGTGCCAGCAGCTTCCAGGACGCTAATGAAAAACTGTTTTTT	CASSFQDANEKLFF
NA	TRBV5-4	NA	TRBJ1-2	TGTGCCAGCAGGGACCGGGACGTTTTATATGGCTACACCTTC	CASRDRDVLYGYTF
NA	TRBV6-1	NA	TRBJ1-3	TGTGCCAGCAGTGAAGGATGGGGGCTTGGAAACACCATATATTTT	CASSEGWGLGNTIYF
NA	TRBV6-1	NA	TRBJ2-1	TGTGCCAGCAGTGCGGCAGGGGTATACAATGAGCAGTTCTTC	CASSAAGVYNEQFF
TRBD1	TRBV5-1	NA	TRBJ2-1	TGCGCCAGCAGCCTGACAGGGGACCCCTACAATGAGCAGTTCTTC	CASSLTGDPYNEQFF
TRBD1	TRBV4-1	once	TRBJ1-2	TGCGCCAGCAGCCAACCCACGGACAGGGTTGTCTATGGCTACACCTTC	CASSQPTDRVVYGYTF